This T cell receptor beta chain stems from a study of regulatory T cells in long-lasting Graves disease. Time point specified: newly diagnosed GD, antithyroid drugs for less than 3 months. The TCR library was made from RNA that had been extracted from PBMCs in TRIzol. This clonotype was picked up a small number of times. This clone may be a read error of a much larger clone one base away. Germline V gene data show CDR1 as SGHNT and CDR2 as YENEEA. The V and J ends lost 4 bases and 5 bases respectively, with 9 bases between them. This CDR3 is 13 amino acids long. Sequencing libraries for TCR beta were prepared with iRepertoire HTBI primers and Arm-PCR of CDR3 regions. TCRdb re-called the multiplex PCR reads with MiXCR, one entry per CDR3 protein. The sample has roughly 400,000 distinct CDR3 sequences, 15% seen once; the top ten hold 7.8%. The same sample was also studied in work on T cells in Graves' hyperthyroidism and ophthalmopathy. From that study: Patients with ophthalmopathy were separated from those with stable hyperthyroidism by a 13 V-J model.

The V and J genes are TRBV11-3 and TRBJ1-5; D call uncertain. Source: peripheral blood mononuclear cells (PBMCs), taken at new diagnosis, from a patient treated with antithyroid drugs. The source of this sequence is a woman aged 40-49 years with Graves disease. The CDR3: CASSSGRDQPQHF. Here the CDR3 DNA reads TGTGCCAGCAGCTCCGGGCGGGATCAGCCCCAGCATTTT.